This section outlines one TCR beta chain sequence together with its context. The data were taken from a study of shared clonotypes between healthy human individuals. Trimming took 3 bases from V and 1 from J, leaving 9 bases between them. Germline CDR1 is SGDLS and CDR2 is YYNGEE. CDR3 length equals 14 residues. The data were produced by immunoSEQ multiplex PCR, yet TCRdb's version contains in-frame clones alone and is incomplete. This sample has more than 2 million clones, with about 95% found just once. There were no recent acute infections or vaccinations among the donors, who were healthy HIV-negative adults.

Sequences were obtained from naive CD4+ T cells sorted from blood. Subset reported: CD45RA+ positively selected. This clonotype originated in a man between 18 and 35 years old in good health. The chain links TRBV9 to TRBJ2-3; possible D gene TRBD1, 6 bases. The CDR3 nucleotides read TGTGCCAGCAGCGCAGGGGCCGGCACAGATACGCAGTATTTT. It specifies CASSAGAGTDTQYF.